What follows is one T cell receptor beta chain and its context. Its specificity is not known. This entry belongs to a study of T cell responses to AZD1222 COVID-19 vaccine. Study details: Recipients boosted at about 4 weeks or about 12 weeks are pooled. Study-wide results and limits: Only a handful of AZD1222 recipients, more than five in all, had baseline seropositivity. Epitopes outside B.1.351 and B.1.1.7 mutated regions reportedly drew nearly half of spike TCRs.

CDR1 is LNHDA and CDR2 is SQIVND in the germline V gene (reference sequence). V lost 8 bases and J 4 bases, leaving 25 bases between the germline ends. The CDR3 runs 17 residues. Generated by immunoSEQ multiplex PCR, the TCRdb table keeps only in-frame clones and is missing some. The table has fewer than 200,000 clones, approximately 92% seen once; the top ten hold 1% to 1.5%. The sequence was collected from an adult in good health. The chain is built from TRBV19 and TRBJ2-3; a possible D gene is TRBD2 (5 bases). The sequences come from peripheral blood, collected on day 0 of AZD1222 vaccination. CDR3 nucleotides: TGTGCCAGTGCCGGGATGAACCCTAAATCTGGGTCAGATACGCAGTATTTT. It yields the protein CASAGMNPKSGSDTQYF. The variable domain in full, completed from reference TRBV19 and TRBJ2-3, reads DGGITQSPKYLFRKEGQNVTLSCEQNLNHDAMYWYRQDPGQGLRLIYYSQIVNDFQKGDIAEGYSVSREKKESFPLTVTSAQKNPTAFYLCASAGMNPKSGSDTQYFGPGTRLTVL.